This TCR beta chain was identified during a study of blood T cell repertoires in COVID-19. Study context: Specimens from acute and convalescent COVID-19 originated in the United States, Italy and Spain. Sources were T cells, B-cell-depleted T cells, or PBMCs; the material itself was cDNA or gDNA.

Participants were aged roughly 18 to 89 years, lived in 24 US areas, and enrolled virtually. Donors of Cohort 3 who recovered were those that had two negative PCRs, clearance, or symptom resolution. This clone was seen only a few times. Germline V gene data show CDR1 as LNHDA and CDR2 as SQIVND (reference sequence). The CDR3 contains 14 residues. With 9 bases removed from V and 0 bases from J, the gap between germline ends came to 14 bases. Generated by immunoSEQ multiplex PCR, the TCRdb table keeps only in-frame clones and is missing some. The table includes around 380,000 clones, around 87% detected once.

This receptor was taken from a man aged 25 to 40 who had recovered from COVID-19. The rearrangement joins TRBV19 to TRBJ1-2; a possible D gene is TRBD1 (5 bases). The sequenced material came from PBMCs or T cells enriched from blood (not recorded which). The CDR3 spells CASKRTPTNYGYTF. Written as DNA, the CDR3 is TGTGCCAGCAAACGGACACCTACTAACTATGGCTACACCTTC.